These T cell receptor beta chains were read from a single sample in a study of blood T cell repertoires in COVID-19. The assay was immunoSEQ multiplex PCR, and TCRdb's table has in-frame clones only and misses some. This table has about 110,000 clones, about 79% appearing once. The source material was peripheral blood. The receptors stem from a woman older than 75 with active or convalescent COVID-19. Both conserved end residues are part of each CDR3. The order of the fields is clone size, D gene, V gene, J gene, CDR3 DNA, CDR3 protein. The D gene is left open where the match is weak. A clone size is listed for some rows: how often the clone was seen (once, few, many), or a class if it is expanded.

clone size: NA; D gene: NA; V gene: TRBV28; J gene: TRBJ2-5; CDR3 DNA: TGTGCCAGCAGTCCACTTCGACTAGGACGTCCCCAGACCCAGTACTTC; CDR3 protein: CASSPLRLGRPQTQYF
clone size: NA; D gene: TRBD1; V gene: TRBV4-1; J gene: TRBJ1-5; CDR3 DNA: TGCGCCAGCAGCCAAACCCTGACAAGGGGGCCTAATCAGCCCCAGCATTTT; CDR3 protein: CASSQTLTRGPNQPQHF
clone size: NA; D gene: NA; V gene: TRBV5-1; J gene: TRBJ2-3; CDR3 DNA: TGCGCCAGCAGCTTATTGAGCCCAACAGATACGCAGTATTTT; CDR3 protein: CASSLLSPTDTQYF
clone size: once; D gene: NA; V gene: TRBV18; J gene: TRBJ2-3; CDR3 DNA: TGTGCCAGCTCACCACGAGCAGGTGCCTTCACAGATACGCAGTATTTT; CDR3 protein: CASSPRAGAFTDTQYF
clone size: NA; D gene: TRBD1; V gene: TRBV6-5; J gene: TRBJ2-1; CDR3 DNA: TGTGCCAGCAGGGGACAGAGCTCCTACAATGAGCAGTTCTTC; CDR3 protein: CASRGQSSYNEQFF
clone size: NA; D gene: NA; V gene: TRBV7-9; J gene: TRBJ2-3; CDR3 DNA: TGTGCCAGCAGCTTAGGAACTAACGCAGATACGCAGTATTTT; CDR3 protein: CASSLGTNADTQYF
clone size: NA; D gene: TRBD1; V gene: TRBV9; J gene: TRBJ1-1; CDR3 DNA: TGTGCCAGCAGCGTCGGTGTTGTAGGGACAGGGCGGGCTTTCTTT; CDR3 protein: CASSVGVVGTGRAFF
clone size: NA; D gene: NA; V gene: TRBV28; J gene: TRBJ2-4; CDR3 DNA: TGTGCCAGCACTACCGGACACCCAAACATTCAGTACTTC; CDR3 protein: CASTTGHPNIQYF
clone size: NA; D gene: TRBD1; V gene: TRBV6-6; J gene: TRBJ1-6; CDR3 DNA: TGTGCCAGCAGTTACTCCTGGGACAGGGATAATTCACCCCTCCACTTT; CDR3 protein: CASSYSWDRDNSPLHF
clone size: few; D gene: NA; V gene: TRBV7-3; J gene: TRBJ1-3; CDR3 DNA: TGTGCCAGCAGCTTAGAGTTGAGGGACACCATATATTTT; CDR3 protein: CASSLELRDTIYF
clone size: NA; D gene: NA; V gene: TRBV18; J gene: TRBJ2-3; CDR3 DNA: TGTGCCAGCTCACCACCGTCCGGGGTGCCCCACACAGATACGCAGTATTTT; CDR3 protein: CASSPPSGVPHTDTQYF
clone size: NA; D gene: NA; V gene: TRBV18; J gene: TRBJ1-1; CDR3 DNA: TGTGCCAGCTCACCAACAGGGTGGAGGACTGAAGCTTTCTTT; CDR3 protein: CASSPTGWRTEAFF
clone size: NA; D gene: NA; V gene: TRBV18; J gene: TRBJ2-2; CDR3 DNA: TGTGCCAGCTCACCTCCGGACACCGGGGAGCTGTTTTTT; CDR3 protein: CASSPPDTGELFF
clone size: NA; D gene: TRBD1; V gene: TRBV5-1; J gene: TRBJ1-1; CDR3 DNA: TGCGCCAGCAGCTTAGGACAGGGGGGAAGTAACACTGAAGCTTTCTTT; CDR3 protein: CASSLGQGGSNTEAFF
clone size: NA; D gene: TRBD1; V gene: TRBV10-1; J gene: TRBJ1-1; CDR3 DNA: TGCGCCAGCAGTGACACTGCAGGGGGCATGACTGAAGCTTTCTTT; CDR3 protein: CASSDTAGGMTEAFF
clone size: NA; D gene: NA; V gene: TRBV29-1; J gene: TRBJ2-6; CDR3 DNA: TGCAGCGTTACAACGGGTCTGGGAGCTGGGGCCAACGTCCTGACTTTC; CDR3 protein: CSVTTGLGAGANVLTF
clone size: NA; D gene: NA; V gene: TRBV19; J gene: TRBJ1-3; CDR3 DNA: TGTGCCAGTACCCCCCGAGCCGGAAACACCATATATTTT; CDR3 protein: CASTPRAGNTIYF
clone size: NA; D gene: TRBD1; V gene: TRBV5-6; J gene: TRBJ1-2; CDR3 DNA: TGTGCCAGCAGCCGGGACAGGGGGACAAACTATGGCTACACCTTC; CDR3 protein: CASSRDRGTNYGYTF
clone size: few; D gene: NA; V gene: TRBV7-2; J gene: TRBJ1-1; CDR3 DNA: TGTGCCAGCAGCTTAGTTATCTGGAACACTGAAGCTTTCTTT; CDR3 protein: CASSLVIWNTEAFF
clone size: few; D gene: NA; V gene: TRBV5-4; J gene: TRBJ1-4; CDR3 DNA: TGTGCCAGCAGCGTAGACCAGGGGTGGAAAGATGAAAAACTGTTTTTT; CDR3 protein: CASSVDQGWKDEKLFF
clone size: NA; D gene: TRBD1; V gene: TRBV19; J gene: TRBJ2-4; CDR3 DNA: TGTGCCAGTAACTATAGGGACAGCAACATTCAGTACTTC; CDR3 protein: CASNYRDSNIQYF